The 9 T cell receptor beta chains given below trace back to one sample, sequenced in a study of CD4 and CD8 cells across lung adenocarcinoma regions (dated by TCRdb to about 2018). The library was made by PCR. Sequenced on a HiSeq X Ten. TCRdb itself trimmed the public reads at Q25 with fastp, ran MiXCR and retained productive beta chains. Identical CDR3 proteins give one entry, which carries the most common genes and DNA. The table for this sample lists about 19,000 distinct CDR3 sequences; about half of them were counted only once. The biggest ten clones account for roughly 19% of the sample. Input material: CD4+ T cells from the margin of a lung tumor. In the paper's terms, the cell subset or site label means: tumor margin region. These receptors were taken from a male donor with lung adenocarcinoma. The CD4 and CD8 labels of this study may be unreliable.

In its sample, this clonotype was seen many times. The genes are TRBV3-1 and TRBJ2-1; D ambiguous. This CDR3 is 15 amino acids long. V lost 1 base to trimming and J lost 0 bases, with 7 bases between them. Germline values: CDR1 LGHDT, CDR2 YNNKEL (reference sequence). The CDR3 nucleotides are TGTGCCAGCAGCCAAGTGATGGGCTCCTACAATGAGCAGTTCTTC. It yields the protein CASSQVMGSYNEQFF.

The rearrangement links TRBV10-1 to TRBJ2-1, with 10 bases lining up with TRBD2. The J call is in doubt because the DNA end fits TRBJ2-7 better. The CDR3 has 14 residues. Germline CDR1 is WNHNN and CDR2 is SYGVQD (reference sequence). The CDR3 loop reads CASSDNLAGDEQYF. As DNA, the CDR3 is TGCGCCAGCAGTGACAATCTAGCGGGGGACGAGCAGTACTTC.

The chain recombines TRBV7-3 with TRBJ2-1; D may correspond to TRBD1 or TRBD2 (5 bases each). Trimming took off 6 bases at V and 5 bases at J, with 20 bases between the two ends. The germline V gene encodes CDR1 SGHTA and CDR2 FQGTGA. The CDR3 runs 16 residues. The CDR3 sequence is CASSSAGTGLNNEQFF. CDR3 coding DNA: TGTGCCAGCAGTTCCGCAGGGACGGGTCTCAACAATGAGCAGTTCTTC.

This clonotype was picked up many times. The chain links TRBV4-1 to TRBJ2-5, with TRBD1 identical over 8 bases. Germline V lookup: CDR1 MGHRA, CDR2 YSYEKL. With V trimmed by 1 base and J by 5 bases, 3 bases remained unmatched. This CDR3 is built from 14 residues. CDR3 region: CASSQGQGPETQYF. CDR3 DNA: TGCGCCAGCAGCCAAGGACAGGGGCCTGAGACCCAGTACTTC.

A word on this clonotype: An end of the junction does not agree with germline; a read error may underlie this. The chain joins TRBV6-5 to TRBJ2-3, with TRBD2 matching over 7 bases. From germline, CDR1 is MNHEY and CDR2 SVGAGI. The CDR3 consists of 14 residues. The CDR3 bases are TGTGCGGGCAGTTGGGGGACTACGGTAGAGACCCAGTATTTC. As protein: CAGSWGTTVETQYF.

The V gene is TRBV27, the J gene TRBJ2-5; 8 bases are shared with TRBD1. The end of the DNA is better explained by TRBJ2-7, so the J call may be wrong. This CDR3 is built from 16 residues. Germline loops: CDR1 MNHEY, CDR2 SMNVEV (reference sequence). CDR3 sequence reads: CASSPDRGRQPYEQYF. In nucleotides, the CDR3 is TGTGCCAGCAGTCCTGACAGGGGAAGACAACCGTACGAGCAGTACTTC.

This clonotype appeared a few times. The rearrangement links TRBV20-1 to TRBJ1-1, with D possibly being TRBD1 (6 bases). CDR1 DFQATT and CDR2 SNEGSKA come from the germline V gene (reference sequence). The CDR3 is 14 residues long. Trimming stripped 2 bases from V and 1 base from J, with 11 bases between. The CDR3, as DNA: TGCAGTGCTAGACAAATACAGGGGAACACTGAAGCTTTCTTT. It yields the protein CSARQIQGNTEAFF.

The chain uses TRBV6-5 and TRBJ2-3; D is uncertain. The CDR3 extends over 13 amino acids. Germline V lookup: CDR1 MNHEY, CDR2 SVGAGI. Trimming took 1 base from V and 1 from J, leaving 3 bases between them. The CDR3 region is CASSYFRTDTQYF. The CDR3 DNA sequence: TGTGCCAGCAGTTACTTCCGCACAGATACGCAGTATTTT.

This clonotype was found a few times. The CDR3: CASSESRTGGTPYSYEQYF. As DNA, the CDR3 is TGTGCCAGCAGCGAATCTAGGACAGGGGGCACACCATACTCCTACGAGCAGTACTTC. The V call is TRBV6-1, the J call TRBJ2-7; TRBD1 aligns across 11 bases. Germline loops: CDR1 MNHNS, CDR2 SASEGT. This CDR3 is built from 19 residues. Trimming cost V 6 bases and J 0 bases; bases outside gene matches: 16.